This T cell receptor beta chain was sequenced during a study of blood T cell repertoires in COVID-19. At the level of the study: The United States, Italy and Spain provided the acute and convalescent COVID-19 samples. Sources were T cells, B-cell-depleted T cells, or PBMCs; the material itself was cDNA or gDNA.

Under the authors' procedure: Reference gene primer amplification in the assay estimated nucleated cell counts. Sequencing used immunoSEQ multiplex PCR; TCRdb keeps in-frame clones, though not all of them. D and trimming come from the DNA, and the V and J calls and clone size come from that table. The sample includes over 200,000 clones, roughly 92% of them seen just once. The CDR3 length is 15 residues. The germline gives CDR1 MGHRA, CDR2 YSYEKL. J gave up 8 bases and V 6 bases, and 8 bases lay outside the gene matches. This sequence originates from a man aged 55 to 70 with COVID-19, enrolled during active disease. The chain links TRBV4-1 to TRBJ2-1; 12 bases line up with TRBD2. Sequencing was done on a sample of peripheral blood. Here the CDR3 reads CASRPTSGSLDEQFF. Written as DNA, the CDR3 is TGCGCCAGCAGACCGACTAGCGGGAGTCTGGATGAGCAGTTCTTC.